One T cell receptor (beta chain) is described in this entry. The data are from a study of blood T cells in healthy people across ages. V was clipped by 5 bases and J by 4 bases; unmatched bases: 8. The germline CDR1 and CDR2 sequences are MNHEY and SMNVEV (reference sequence). The length of the CDR3 is 15 residues. A second PCR, run for roughly 7 to 12 cycles, used a sample-barcoded 5' primer plus a J-beta primer mix. Each of the cDNA molecules was tagged by a template-switch adaptor with 12 random nucleotides. TCRdb recomputed calls from the 5' RACE reads with MiXCR, one row per CDR3 protein. The sample consists of around 800,000 distinct CDR3 sequences, more than 40% of them appearing once.

What was sequenced was blood. The chain links TRBV27 to TRBJ2-1; 7 bases match TRBD1. The TCR comes from a man aged 60-69 years in good health. The CDR3 reads CASSRDRVEYNEQFF. CDR3 DNA sequence: TGTGCCAGCAGTCGAGACAGGGTAGAATACAATGAGCAGTTCTTC.